The TCR beta chain under discussion was sequenced for a study of CD8+ T cells in alopecia areata. This clone has a handful of counts. Once RNA had been extracted, it was reverse transcribed into cDNA to act as the sequencing template. Generated by immunoSEQ multiplex PCR, the TCRdb table keeps only in-frame clones and is missing some. The sample records some 130,000 clones, approximately 49% being singletons. The CDR3 loop spans 15 amino acids. Germline CDR1 reads MNHEY; CDR2 reads SMNVEV (reference sequence). Trimming removed 5 bases from V and 3 bases from J; junction bases left unmatched: 7. V is TRBV27 and J is TRBJ1-1; 9 positions agree with TRBD1. This sample comprised CD8+ T cells sorted from blood, obtained at week 0. This sequence was found in a human donor with alopecia areata. CDR3 sequence (DNA): TGTGCCAGCAGTCCCTGGACAGGGGAGGACACTGAAGCTTTCTTT. This encodes CASSPWTGEDTEAFF.